This paragraph reports one T cell receptor (beta chain). Its specificity is not known. Rearranged V-D-J TRB sequences were amplified with a mixed TRB-A/B primer pool. TCRdb redid the calling of the multiplex PCR reads with MiXCR, one entry per CDR3 protein. The table lists about 4,900 distinct CDR3 sequences, around half of them singletons, with roughly 31% in the top ten. This record belongs to a study of T cell repertoires in aging, cancer and after chemotherapy. About the research overall: Healthy donor repertoires were recorded over several months to years and showed clear clonal overlap. Findings of the study overall: Healthy donors lost TCR diversity with age mainly through richness, cancer patients through richness and evenness. Median generation probability rose over the chemotherapy interval in each cancer cohort, suggesting rebound thymic output.

Peripheral blood genomic DNA, not sorted cells or RNA, was the template. Trimming cost V 1 base and J 10 bases, with 11 bases left between them. This CDR3 has 13 amino acids. CDR1 is SGHAT and CDR2 is FQNNGV in the germline V gene. Sequenced sample: blood. This sequence joins TRBV11-2 and TRBJ2-1; maybe TRBD1 (7 bases). This receptor was identified in a human donor in good health. DNA of the CDR3: TGTGCCAGCAGCTTAGTCAGGGGGAGGGAGCAGTTCTTC. Amino acid sequence: CASSLVRGREQFF.